The T cell receptor (beta chain) under discussion was sequenced for a study of response to subunit inactivated influenza vaccine. Study results and limitations: Authors suggested that a seasonal influenza vaccination recruits few new T cells each time.

TCRdb independently ran MiXCR on the RT-PCR reads; one entry per CDR3 protein. In the table there are about 520,000 distinct CDR3 sequences, roughly 7.9% of which are singletons. For this clonotype: The target antigen is unknown.

Germline lookup yields CDR1 MNHNY and CDR2 SVGAGI (reference sequence). V dropped 5 bases and J dropped 7 bases, with 8 bases sitting between them. CDR3 length: 11 residues. The sample here was PBMCs from blood, taken approximately 25 months after vaccination. The TCR sequence derives from a man aged 45 to 70 who received an inactivated influenza vaccine. The chain has TRBV6-6 and TRBJ1-1; D perhaps matches TRBD1 (5 bases). The CDR3 here is CASSRQNEAFF. The CDR3 DNA is TGTGCCAGCAGTAGACAGAATGAAGCTTTCTTT.